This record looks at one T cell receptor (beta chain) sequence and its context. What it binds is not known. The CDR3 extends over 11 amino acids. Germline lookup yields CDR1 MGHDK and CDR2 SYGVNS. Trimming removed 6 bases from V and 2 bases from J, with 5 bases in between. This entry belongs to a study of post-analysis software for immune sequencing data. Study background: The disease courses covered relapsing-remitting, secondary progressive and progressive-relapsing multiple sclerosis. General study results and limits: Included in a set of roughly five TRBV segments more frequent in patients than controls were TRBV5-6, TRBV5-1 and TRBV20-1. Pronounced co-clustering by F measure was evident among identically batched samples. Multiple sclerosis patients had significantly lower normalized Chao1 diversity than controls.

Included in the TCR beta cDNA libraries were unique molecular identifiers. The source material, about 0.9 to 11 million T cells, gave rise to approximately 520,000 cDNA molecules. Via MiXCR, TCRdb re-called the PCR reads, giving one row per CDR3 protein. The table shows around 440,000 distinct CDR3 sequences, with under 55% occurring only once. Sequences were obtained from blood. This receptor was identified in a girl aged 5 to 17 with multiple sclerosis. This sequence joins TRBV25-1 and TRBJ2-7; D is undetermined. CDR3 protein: CASRETYEQYF. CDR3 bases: TGTGCCAGCAGGGAGACCTACGAGCAGTACTTC.